This TCR beta chain comes out of a study of T cell responses to AZD1222 COVID-19 vaccine. Study context: Whether given at about 4 or about 12 weeks, second doses were pooled. Points from the study as a whole: Mostly white British, mostly female donors; authors suggested clonal diversity may be underestimated. As reported, nearly half of all spike-specific TCRs target variant regions that are unmutated.

Profiling relied on immunoSEQ multiplex PCR, and the TCRdb table lists in-frame clones only, not all of them. The table records 110,000 or so clones, about four fifths of them present only once. Comment on this clone: Its antigen is not known.

This CDR3 spans 11 amino acids. Germline-derived CDR1 and CDR2 are MNHNY and SVGAGI (reference sequence). Trimming cost V 8 bases and J 2 bases, with 6 bases left between them. This material consisted of peripheral blood, taken on day 0 of AZD1222 vaccination. This sequence was found in an adult in good health. This chain links TRBV6-6 with TRBJ1-2; no reliable D call. The CDR3 spells CASWENYGYTF. CDR3 DNA: TGTGCCAGCTGGGAGAACTATGGCTACACCTTC.